Sequencing of this T cell receptor (beta chain) was carried out in a study of vaccination and CD4 T cells after COVID-19 (dated by TCRdb to the early 2020s). About the investigation overall: Every convalescent patient had a positive nasal swab PCR test for SARS-CoV-2, with mild disease in under ten patients and severe disease in one. Culture stimuli were overlapping spike peptide pools from SARS-CoV-2 and from the common cold coronaviruses HCoV-NL63, HCoV-OC43 and HCoV-229E. In 10 COVID-19 convalescent patients and a handful of infection-naive healthy vaccine recipients, researchers compared the spike-specific CD4+ TCR repertoire from before mRNA vaccination with the repertoire from after. Participants received two doses of either the Pfizer-BioNTech BNT162b2 vaccine (n=8) or the Moderna mRNA-1273 vaccine (n=2). Post-COVID blood samples from convalescent patients were collected a median of about 100 days after diagnosis, with a range of about 35 to 161 days. The time from the second vaccine dose to post-vaccine blood sampling had a median of around 72 days and ranged from roughly 13 to 241 days. Control cultures received a CEFX viral epitope pool as the positive control, an HIV-1 Nef peptide pool as the negative control, or no peptide. The convalescent cohort included six males and four females, with two Hispanic individuals, seven Caucasians, two Asians and one multiracial person. Overall study results and their limits: The median count of SARS-CoV-2-reactive clonotypes went up from some 23 after infection to more than 30 after vaccination, although the change was not significant. Of the vaccine-specific clones in convalescent patients, 304 of 307, or nearly all, reacted only to SARS-CoV-2 spike and did not cross-react with common cold coronaviruses. The study included relatively few convalescent patients and did not analyze early timepoints after natural infection. In convalescent patients, a median around 85% of post-vaccine SARS-CoV-2-reactive clones were detected only after vaccination, and vaccine-specific priming was suggested by this finding.

With regard to this clonotype: Its target antigen remains unknown. There are no base qualities to consult, and no much larger clone falls within one base.

The library was made by PCR. TCR sequencing of DNA from cultured CD4+ T cells used the Oncomine TCR Beta short-read assay at the Johns Hopkins FTIC core. The QIAamp micro DNA kit was used to extract genomic DNA from the cultured CD4+ T cells. Oncomine TCR Beta libraries from cultured CD4+ T cells were pooled with unique dual indexes and sequenced on an Illumina iSeq 100. Per the source publication's procedure: Non-productive sequences were removed, and CDR3s that did not start with C, did not end with F or W, or were shorter than 7 amino acids were discarded. The MANAFEST web application identified antigen-specific clonotypes by comparing peptide-stimulated wells against reference wells and other culture wells. For a clone to be called positive, the clone needed an FDR below 0.05, an odds ratio above 5, and a productive frequency above 0.1% in at least two of three replicate wells. Clonotypes that were significantly expanded in both SARS-CoV-2 spike wells and at least one common cold coronavirus spike condition were defined as cross-reactive. Levenshtein distances (stringdist) and unrooted phylogenetic trees (ape) in R version 3.6.1 were used to assess CDR3 homology. The public reads were reanalyzed by TCRdb: fastp trimming at Q25, MiXCR alignment, in-frame beta chains only. Rows with one shared CDR3 protein collapse into an entry with the most common genes and DNA. None of the V and J calls come from the authors' own analysis; TCRdb made them. This sample is represented by over 15,000 distinct CDR3 sequences; 55% to 85% of them were singletons. The ten largest clones represent roughly 11% of the sample.

The intended sense of this specimen's treatment or condition label: approximately nine-day PBMC culture with coronavirus spike peptide pools or control peptides (ViraFEST assay). The ViraFEST assay was used in the study, in which antigen-specific T cells were expanded with peptide pools and expanded clonotypes were subsequently identified by TCR sequencing. The positive SARS-CoV-2 PCR tests of the convalescent patients were dated from March to December 2020, before the Alpha, Beta and Delta variants emerged in the United States. Each well held around 2 million PBMCs cultured with about 9.8 ug/ml peptide pools in IMDM containing approximately 4.8% human AB serum and around 10 IU/ml IL-2. Half of the culture medium was replaced with fresh IL-2-containing medium on days 3 and 7. Once the cells had been in culture for 9 to 10 days, the EasySep CD4+ T cell isolation kit was used to isolate CD4+ T cells by negative selection. PBMCs were separated from whole blood using Ficoll-Paque Plus gradient centrifugation and then either used fresh or cryopreserved at -140C. Triplicate wells were generally used for each culture condition.

The CDR3 spans 15 residues, from the cysteine through the phenylalanine. The read is trimmed to its CDR3 DNA, 45 bases read in frame from base 1. V is reduced by 0 bases and J by 9 bases, leaving a spacing of 15 bases between them. Reading the germline V gene gives CDR1 MNHEY and CDR2 SVGAGI. The specimen was CD4+ T cells from blood, cultured in vitro. The clonotype comes from a human donor who had recovered from COVID-19. The chain is assembled from TRBV6-5 and TRBJ2-1; no D gene can be assigned with confidence. The DNA sequence is given as TGTGCCAGCAGTTACTCGATCCACCCCTGGGGTGAGCAGTTCTTC. This codes for CASSYSIHPWGEQFF.